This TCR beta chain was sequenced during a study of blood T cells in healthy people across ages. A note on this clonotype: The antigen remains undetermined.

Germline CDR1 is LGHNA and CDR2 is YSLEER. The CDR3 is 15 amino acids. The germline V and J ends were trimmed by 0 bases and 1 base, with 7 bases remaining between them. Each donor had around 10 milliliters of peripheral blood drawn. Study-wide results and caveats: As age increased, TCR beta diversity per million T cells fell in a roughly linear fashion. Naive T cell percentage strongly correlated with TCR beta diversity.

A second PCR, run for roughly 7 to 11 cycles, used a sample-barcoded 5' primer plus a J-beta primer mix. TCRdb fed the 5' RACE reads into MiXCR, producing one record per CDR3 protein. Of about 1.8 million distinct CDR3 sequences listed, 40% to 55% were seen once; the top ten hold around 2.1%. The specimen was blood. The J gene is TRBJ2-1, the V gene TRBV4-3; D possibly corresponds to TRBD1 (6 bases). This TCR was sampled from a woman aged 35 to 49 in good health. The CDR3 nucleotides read TGCGCCAGCAGCCAAGATCAGGGGTCCTACAATGAGCAGTTCTTC. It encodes CASSQDQGSYNEQFF.